The T cell receptor beta chain under discussion was sequenced for a study of T cells of healthy individuals. One entry per CDR3 protein, called by TCRdb with MiXCR from the 5' RACE reads. Seen here are fewer than 90,000 distinct CDR3 sequences, around 5.1% observed once, and the top ten hold roughly 7.1%. This clonotype was seen ten or more times. Trimming pared 6 bases from V and 2 bases from J, leaving 16 bases between. CDR3 length equals 14 residues. Per germline, CDR1 SQVTM and CDR2 ANQGSEA. The V gene is TRBV29-1, the J gene TRBJ2-5; D is perhaps TRBD1 (6 bases). This sequence originates from a female donor in good health. CDR3 region: CSVIYRVRQETQYF. Here the CDR3 DNA reads TGCAGCGTCATCTACAGGGTGAGGCAAGAGACCCAGTACTTC.